This T cell receptor beta chain comes out of a study of regulatory T cells in long-lasting Graves disease. The study, taken as a whole, reports: Preferential use of TRBV28, TRBJ1-2 and TRBJ2-5 was seen in persistent disease.

To make TCR beta libraries, researchers used iRepertoire HTBI primers and Arm-PCR of CDR3 regions. MiXCR, applied by TCRdb to the multiplex PCR reads, yields one record per CDR3 protein. The repertoire has about 470,000 distinct CDR3 sequences, about 15% of them found once; the top ten carry 15% to 20%. Time point of the sample: newly diagnosed GD, antithyroid drugs for less than 3 months. After RNA was extracted from PBMCs, the TCR library was made from it. This clonotype was recorded at least ten times. Its antigen is undetermined. V was clipped by 5 bases and J by 6 bases, with 4 bases between them. The CDR3 covers 11 residues. Germline V gene lookup returns CDR1 MDHEN and CDR2 SYDVKM. The sample was also linked to a second study, of T cells in Graves' hyperthyroidism and ophthalmopathy.

This rearrangement joins TRBV28 to TRBJ2-2; D not certain. The receptor was isolated from a woman in her twenties or thirties with Graves disease. The sequencing here drew on peripheral blood mononuclear cells (PBMCs), taken at new diagnosis, from a patient treated with antithyroid drugs. The CDR3 nucleotides read TGTGCCAGCAGTGAGTCCGGGGAGCTGTTTTTT. This translates into CASSESGELFF. Drawing the rest from reference TRBV28 and TRBJ2-2, the complete variable domain is DVKVTQSSRYLVKRTGEKVFLECVQDMDHENMFWYRQDPGLGLRLIYFSYDVKMKEKGDIPEGYSVSREKKERFSLILESASTNQTSMYLCASSESGELFFGEGSRLTVL.